The clone carrying this T cell receptor (beta chain) was counted many times. Unique molecular identifiers were incorporated when the TCRbeta library was constructed. One entry per CDR3 protein results from TCRdb running MiXCR on the PCR reads. Among 250,000 to 300,000 distinct CDR3 sequences listed, 10% were seen once. This sample is drawn from a study of T-cell reconstitution after alpha-beta-depleted transplantation in children. The CDR3 has 14 amino acids. Trimming took 1 base from V and 6 from J, leaving 7 bases between them. Germline V gene lookup returns CDR1 SGHTA and CDR2 FQGTGA. The origin of this receptor is a boy younger than two with acute myeloid leukemia, due to receive a stem cell transplant. V usage is TRBV7-3 and J usage is TRBJ1-6; unclear D gene. The source material was PBMCs, sampled before TCRalphabeta/CD19-depleted stem cell transplant. CDR3 in DNA: TGTGCCAGCAGCTTAAACGGTATTAATTCACCCCTCCACTTT. Translating it yields CASSLNGINSPLHF.